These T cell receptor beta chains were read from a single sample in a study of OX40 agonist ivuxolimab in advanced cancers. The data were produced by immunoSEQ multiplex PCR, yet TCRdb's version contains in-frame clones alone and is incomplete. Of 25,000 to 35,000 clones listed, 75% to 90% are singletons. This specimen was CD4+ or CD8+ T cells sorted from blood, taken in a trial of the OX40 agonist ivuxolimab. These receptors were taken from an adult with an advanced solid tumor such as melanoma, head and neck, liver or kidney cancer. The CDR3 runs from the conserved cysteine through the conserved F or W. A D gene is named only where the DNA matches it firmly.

CASSLTGSLGEQFF	NA	TRBV7-6	TRBJ2-1
CSVEDALGTYEQYF	NA	TRBV29-1	TRBJ2-7
CSVTGLGETQYF	NA	TRBV29-1	TRBJ2-5
CASQPDGKGYTF	NA	TRBV2	TRBJ1-2
CASSRSPRGKSYGYTF	NA	TRBV7-9	TRBJ1-2
CASSPEVRAGPWDTQYF	NA	TRBV5-6	TRBJ2-3
CASSKGIGRGNEKLFF	NA	TRBV21-1	TRBJ1-4
CASSLDRFGTEAFF	NA	TRBV9	TRBJ1-1
CASRGRGTGELFF	NA	TRBV19	TRBJ2-2
CASRTGGGNTIYF	NA	TRBV28	TRBJ1-3
CASSQVQAGVKTQYF	NA	TRBV14	TRBJ2-5
CASSIGRVYEQYF	NA	TRBV19	TRBJ2-7
CATSRDPIVGGRPYEQYF	NA	TRBV15	TRBJ2-7
CAIGRTGITDTQYF	TRBD1	TRBV10-3	TRBJ2-3
CASSAVAMNTEAFF	NA	TRBV9	TRBJ1-1
CASSFGQDQEGYEQYF	TRBD1	TRBV5-4	TRBJ2-7
CASSRSSGSGNTIYF	NA	TRBV7-9	TRBJ1-3
CASSLTGAQQTQYF	NA	TRBV7-3	TRBJ2-5
CASSLSGQGGKTQYF	NA	TRBV27	TRBJ2-5
CASSSRSYEQYF	NA	TRBV2	TRBJ2-7
CASSMGGGTGTFYEQYF	TRBD1	TRBV19	TRBJ2-7
CASSLLTNSAFNEQFF	NA	TRBV7-3	TRBJ2-1
CASSPQKPYEQYF	NA	TRBV4-1	TRBJ2-7
CASRGPSYSNQPQHF	NA	TRBV6-4	TRBJ1-5
CASTGANVLTF	NA	TRBV25-1	TRBJ2-6
CASSPTGLEDTIYF	NA	TRBV7-9	TRBJ1-3
CASSQGLGLAGETGELFF	TRBD2	TRBV4-2	TRBJ2-2
CASSVAPDPEGAEAFF	NA	TRBV9	TRBJ1-1
CASSPFGREYDGELFF	TRBD2	TRBV9	TRBJ2-2
CASSLELAGGPYNEQFF	TRBD2	TRBV5-6	TRBJ2-1
CASSELGGGNQPQHF	NA	TRBV2	TRBJ1-5
CASSPLAGEYNIQYF	TRBD2	TRBV4-1	TRBJ2-4
CAWETGPWGPHEQYF	NA	TRBV30	TRBJ2-7
CASSPGRVILKQYF	NA	TRBV27	TRBJ2-7
CASSEMGTAYEQYF	NA	TRBV6-1	TRBJ2-7
CAWSVVGWSETQYF	NA	TRBV30	TRBJ2-5
CASSFGGGYGYTF	NA	TRBV5-6	TRBJ1-2
CASSQTGQGPYNEQFF	TRBD1	TRBV4-1	TRBJ2-1
CATSRTDGQVYNEQFF	TRBD1	TRBV15	TRBJ2-1
CASSEGQYTEAFF	TRBD1	TRBV6-1	TRBJ1-1